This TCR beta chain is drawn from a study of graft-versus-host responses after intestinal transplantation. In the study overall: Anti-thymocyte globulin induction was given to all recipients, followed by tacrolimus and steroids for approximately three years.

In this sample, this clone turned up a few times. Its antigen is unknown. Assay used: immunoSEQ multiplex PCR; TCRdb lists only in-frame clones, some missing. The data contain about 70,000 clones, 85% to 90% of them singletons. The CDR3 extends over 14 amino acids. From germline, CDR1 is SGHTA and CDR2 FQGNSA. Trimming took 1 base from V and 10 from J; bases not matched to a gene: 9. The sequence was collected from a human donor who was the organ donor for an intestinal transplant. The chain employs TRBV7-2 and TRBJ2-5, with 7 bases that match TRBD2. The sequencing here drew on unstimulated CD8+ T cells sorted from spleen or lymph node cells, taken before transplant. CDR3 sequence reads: CASSLVGGDTYQYF. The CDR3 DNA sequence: TGTGCCAGCAGCTTAGTGGGGGGGGATACATACCAGTACTTC.